A few counts support the clone carrying this T cell receptor beta chain. This CDR3 contains 13 residues. Per the germline V gene, CDR1 is SNHLY and CDR2 is FYNNEI. Trimming removed 7 bases from V and 4 bases from J, with 13 bases in between. The assay was immunoSEQ multiplex PCR, and TCRdb's table has in-frame clones only and misses some. The sample lists fewer than 35,000 clones; roughly four fifths were seen once. This sample stems from a study of OX40 agonist ivuxolimab in advanced cancers. Across the whole study: An agonistic human IgG2 monoclonal antibody against OX40 (CD134) was given. Under the entry rules, prior anti-PD-1, anti-PD-L1 or anti-CTLA-4 therapy was allowed, and around 36% had some.

The chain joins TRBV2 to TRBJ1-1; D gene uncertain. The sequence came from an adult with an advanced solid tumor such as melanoma, head and neck, liver or kidney cancer. The sample in question was CD4+ or CD8+ T cells sorted from blood, obtained in a trial of the OX40 agonist ivuxolimab. In DNA form, the CDR3 reads TGTGCCAGCATGGGGTTTTTCGGCACTGAAGCTTTCTTT. This sequence encodes CASMGFFGTEAFF.